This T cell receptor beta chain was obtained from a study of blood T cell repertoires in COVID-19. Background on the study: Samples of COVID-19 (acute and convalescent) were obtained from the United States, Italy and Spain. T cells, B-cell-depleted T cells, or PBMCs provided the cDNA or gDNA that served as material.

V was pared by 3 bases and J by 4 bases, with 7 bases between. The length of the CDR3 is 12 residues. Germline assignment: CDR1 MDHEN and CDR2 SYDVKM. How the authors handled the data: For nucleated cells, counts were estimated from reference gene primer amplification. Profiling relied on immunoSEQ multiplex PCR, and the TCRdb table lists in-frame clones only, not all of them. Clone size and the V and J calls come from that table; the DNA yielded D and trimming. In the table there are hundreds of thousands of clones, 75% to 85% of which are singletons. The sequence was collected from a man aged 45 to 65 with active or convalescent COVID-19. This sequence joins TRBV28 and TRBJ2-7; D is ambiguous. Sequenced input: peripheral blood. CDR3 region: CASSFQNYEQYF. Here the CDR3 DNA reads TGTGCCAGCAGTTTCCAGAATTACGAGCAGTACTTC.